These T cell receptor beta chains were read from a single sample in a study of shared clonotypes between healthy human individuals. TCRdb's table, derived via immunoSEQ multiplex PCR, lists solely in-frame clones and lacks some. The sample consists of over a million clones, approximately 72% of them appearing once. Material for sequencing was memory CD4+ T cells sorted from blood. Source of these receptors: a young man in good health. Both conserved end residues are part of each CDR3. The D gene is left open where the match is weak. A row's size may be missing; if present it is once, few, many or a size class.

v_gene,abundance,d_gene,j_gene,CDR3nt,CDR3aa
TRBV30,NA,TRBD1,TRBJ1-2,TGTGCCTGGAGTTTTACCTCCGGGACAGGGGGAACCCTAAAAGGCTACACCTTC,CAWSFTSGTGGTLKGYTF
TRBV7-3,many,TRBD2,TRBJ2-7,TGTGCCAGCAGCTTATCGGGACTAGCGGGGGGAGGCGACGAGCAGTACTTC,CASSLSGLAGGGDEQYF
TRBV7-2,NA,TRBD2,TRBJ2-1,TGTGCCAGCAGGCGACTAGCGGCAAACAATGAGCAGTTCTTC,CASRRLAANNEQFF
TRBV2,NA,NA,TRBJ1-2,TGTGCCAGCAGTTCCACGGCTAACTATGGCTACACCTTC,CASSSTANYGYTF
TRBV28,NA,NA,TRBJ2-5,TGTGCCAGCAGACTACAGGGGACTACCGGGGAGACCCAGTACTTC,CASRLQGTTGETQYF
TRBV28,few,NA,TRBJ2-5,TGTGCCAGCAGTTCCGGCCTGTTGGGGAAGACCCAGTACTTC,CASSSGLLGKTQYF
TRBV5-1,few,TRBD2,TRBJ2-1,TGCGCCAGCAGCTTGACTAGCGGGGGTTCCTACAATGAGCAGTTCTTC,CASSLTSGGSYNEQFF
TRBV10-3,NA,NA,TRBJ2-3,TGTGCCATCAGTGAGTCGTCCGGGAGTGCGAGCACAGATACGCAGTATTTT,CAISESSGSASTDTQYF
TRBV28,NA,NA,TRBJ2-7,TGTGCCAGCAGTCCAGACTGGTCCTTGTCCTACGAGCAGTACTTC,CASSPDWSLSYEQYF
TRBV7-8,NA,NA,TRBJ1-4,TGTGCCAGCAGCTTACGCCTGGACAGCGAAAAACTGTTTTTT,CASSLRLDSEKLFF
TRBV29-1,NA,NA,TRBJ2-1,TGCAGCGTGCTCCCGGGACCGAATGAGCAGTTCTTC,CSVLPGPNEQFF
TRBV5-1,NA,NA,TRBJ2-5,TGCGCCAGCAGCTATTACCTCCGGGAGACCCAGTACTTC,CASSYYLRETQYF
TRBV19,NA,NA,TRBJ1-1,TGTGCCAGTAGTACCCGACAGGACGGGGACACTGAAGCTTTCTTT,CASSTRQDGDTEAFF
TRBV19,NA,NA,TRBJ2-7,TGTGCCAGTAGTCCACAGGACAGCCTGCAGCAGTACTTC,CASSPQDSLQQYF
TRBV19,NA,NA,TRBJ1-2,TGTGCCAGTACCACCAGGGGAGGGGACGCCCTTATTTATGGCTACACCTTC,CASTTRGGDALIYGYTF
TRBV10-1,NA,NA,TRBJ2-1,TGCGTCCCAGCTCTAAATGAGCAGTTCTTC,CVPALNEQFF
TRBV6-1,NA,NA,TRBJ2-5,TGTGCCAGCAGTGAAGCGGCTGGGACCCAAGAGACCCAGTACTTC,CASSEAAGTQETQYF
TRBV5-1,NA,NA,TRBJ1-2,TGCGCCAGCAGCTTGAAAGAAGTTGCCTATGGCTACACCTTC,CASSLKEVAYGYTF
TRBV2,NA,NA,TRBJ2-7,TGTGCCGTAAAAAGGACACCACCTGGGGAGCAGTACTTC,CAVKRTPPGEQYF
TRBV5-4,NA,TRBD2,TRBJ2-5,TGTGCCAGCAGTCCGGGGGGGACTAGGAAAGTGTACCAAGAGACCCAGTACTTC,CASSPGGTRKVYQETQYF
TRBV7-9,NA,TRBD1,TRBJ1-5,TGTGCCAGCAGCTTATCGGGACAGGGGACTTACCAGCCCCAGCATTTT,CASSLSGQGTYQPQHF
TRBV10-3,NA,NA,TRBJ2-2,TGTGCCATCAGTGAGTCGATTTTGAGGGCCGGGGAGCTGTTTTTT,CAISESILRAGELFF
TRBV30,NA,NA,TRBJ1-1,TGTGCCTGGAGTTCAGGACGGCTGTTGGGCACTGAAGCTTTCTTT,CAWSSGRLLGTEAFF
TRBV25-1,NA,NA,TRBJ2-1,TGTGCCAGCAGTGAGCCAGGGGGAGCGGGAGCTGGTATTGAGCAGTTCTTC,CASSEPGGAGAGIEQFF
TRBV5-6,NA,TRBD1,TRBJ1-5,TGTGCCAGCAGCGCGGGACAGTTACTGGATCAGCCCCAGCATTTT,CASSAGQLLDQPQHF
TRBV2,NA,TRBD1,TRBJ2-1,TGTGCCAGCACTCTTGACAGGGGGTACTACAATGAGCAGTTCTTC,CASTLDRGYYNEQFF
TRBV7-9,NA,TRBD1,TRBJ2-1,TGTGCCAGCAGAGCCCTGATCGGGACAGAATCAAGGGAGCAGTTCTTC,CASRALIGTESREQFF
TRBV7-2,NA,TRBD1,TRBJ1-1,TGTGCCAGCAGCCCCCGACAGGGTAACACTGAAGCTTTCTTT,CASSPRQGNTEAFF
TRBV25-1,few,NA,TRBJ2-3,TGTGCCAGCAGTGAATATCACACAGATACGCAGTATTTT,CASSEYHTDTQYF
TRBV27,few,TRBD2,TRBJ2-1,TGTGCCAGCAGTTTTTCGCTGTCCGGACTAGACAATGAGCAGTTCTTC,CASSFSLSGLDNEQFF
TRBV2,NA,NA,TRBJ1-5,TGTGCCAGCAGTGCTGGAGGTCAGCCCCAGCATTTT,CASSAGGQPQHF